Listed below are T cell receptor beta chains from one sample, sequenced in a study of shared clonotypes between healthy human individuals. TCRdb's copy holds only in-frame clones and misses some; the assay was immunoSEQ multiplex PCR. Counted here are approximately 500,000 clones, 90% to 96% occurring once; the ten biggest clones make up about 0.064%. Specimen: naive CD4+ T cells sorted from blood. These receptors originate from a woman aged 25 to 45 in good health. CDR3s include the opening cysteine and the closing phenylalanine or tryptophan. A D gene is named only where the DNA matches it firmly. Rows may omit the clone size; those that give it use once, few, many or a size class.

v_gene	j_gene	len	d_gene	abundance	CDR3nt	CDR3aa
TRBV13	TRBJ2-7	15	.	.	TGTGCCAGCAGCTTAGAGTCTGGGGATCCCTACGAGCAGTACTTC	CASSLESGDPYEQYF
TRBV25-1	TRBJ2-7	15	TRBD2	.	TGTGCCAGCAGTGAATCGGCGGGAGGGTTCCACGAGCAGTACTTC	CASSESAGGFHEQYF
TRBV5-1	TRBJ2-7	16	.	.	TGCGCCAGCAGCCCTGGAAGCTCAGGGGGGACCTACGAGCAGTACTTC	CASSPGSSGGTYEQYF
TRBV6-1	TRBJ1-3	15	.	.	TGTGCCAGCAGTGAAACAGGGAACTCTGGAAACACCATATATTTT	CASSETGNSGNTIYF
TRBV30	TRBJ2-7	12	TRBD1	.	TGTGCCTGGACCAGGGGGATCTACGAGCAGTACTTC	CAWTRGIYEQYF
TRBV6-5	TRBJ2-7	13	TRBD2	once	TGTGCCAGCAGCAGCGGGGTCTCCTACGAGCAGTACTTC	CASSSGVSYEQYF
TRBV5-1	TRBJ2-2	16	.	.	TGCGCCAGCAGCTTGTCGGCGGAGGCCGACACCGGGGAGCTGTTTTTT	CASSLSAEADTGELFF
TRBV7-8	TRBJ1-5	16	.	once	TGTGCCAGCAGCTTAGCCTTGGGTACAGGCAATCAGCCCCAGCATTTT	CASSLALGTGNQPQHF
TRBV19	TRBJ2-2	13	.	.	TGTGCCAGTAGTGCCCAGCCTGCCGGGGAGCTGTTTTTT	CASSAQPAGELFF
TRBV12-5	TRBJ2-2	21	TRBD2	.	TGTGCTAGTGGTTTGGTCCCCGGATATAGCGGGAGAGATACGAACACCGGGGAGCTGTTTTTT	CASGLVPGYSGRDTNTGELFF
TRBV11-2	TRBJ1-1	14	TRBD1	once	TGTGCCAGCAGCTTGAGCAGGGGGTTGACTGAAGCTTTCTTT	CASSLSRGLTEAFF
TRBV6-5	TRBJ2-1	15	TRBD2	once	TGTGCCAGCAGTTATGGGGGGGACTCCTACAATGAGCAGTTCTTC	CASSYGGDSYNEQFF
TRBV2	TRBJ2-7	14	TRBD1	once	TGTGCCAGCAGCCCCGGGCAGGGGGTCTACGAGCAGTACTTC	CASSPGQGVYEQYF
TRBV4-1	TRBJ2-2	14	.	once	TGCGCCAGCAGCCAAGAAGGGGTGAGCGGGGAGCTGTTTTTT	CASSQEGVSGELFF
TRBV5-1	TRBJ2-1	17	.	.	TGCGCCAGCAGTTTCAATTCCCAGGGGCAGTCCTACAATGAGCAGTTCTTC	CASSFNSQGQSYNEQFF
TRBV7-8	TRBJ2-1	15	TRBD2	.	TGTGCCAGCAACCCTAATAGGGGCGGGAGTGATGAGCAGTTCTTC	CASNPNRGGSDEQFF
TRBV5-1	TRBJ1-1	12	.	few	TGCGCCAGCAGCTTTGGGAACACTGAAGCTTTCTTT	CASSFGNTEAFF
TRBV19	TRBJ2-7	14	.	.	TGTGCCAGTAGTTCGACTTTTCCCTCATACGAGCAGTACTTC	CASSSTFPSYEQYF
TRBV20-1	TRBJ2-7	11	.	.	TGCAGTGCTAGAAAGATCGACGAGCAGTACTTC	CSARKIDEQYF